These T cell receptor beta chains were read from a single sample in a study of cytomegalovirus exposure and HLA in healthy donors. The protocol was immunoSEQ multiplex PCR, while the TCRdb copy is restricted to in-frame clones and leaves out a portion. The sample has 200,000 or so clones, roughly 88% seen once. Material for sequencing was PBMCs. Receptors were obtained from a boy aged 2 to 9 in good health and CMV-seronegative. Each CDR3 is given with its conserved first and last residue. Each record gives: J gene, D gene, V gene, clone size, CDR3 DNA, CDR3 protein. A D gene is named only where the DNA matches it firmly. Clone size appears in some rows only: once, few, many, or a class for an expanded clone.

j_call: TRBJ2-1; d_call: -; v_call: TRBV20-1; clone_size: -; cdr3_nt: TGCAGTGCCGAGCACTACAATGAGCAGTTCTTC; cdr3_aa: CSAEHYNEQFF
j_call: TRBJ2-2; d_call: -; v_call: TRBV5-1; clone_size: few; cdr3_nt: TGCGCCAGCAGCGGGGCCCCAAGGGCCGGGGAGCTGTTTTTT; cdr3_aa: CASSGAPRAGELFF
j_call: TRBJ2-7; d_call: -; v_call: TRBV7-2; clone_size: -; cdr3_nt: TGTGCCAGCAGTAGCTCGGACTCCTACGAGCAGTACTTC; cdr3_aa: CASSSSDSYEQYF
j_call: TRBJ2-7; d_call: -; v_call: TRBV27; clone_size: -; cdr3_nt: TGTGCCAGCAGTCCAAACTCCTACGAGCAGTACTTC; cdr3_aa: CASSPNSYEQYF
j_call: TRBJ2-1; d_call: -; v_call: TRBV2; clone_size: -; cdr3_nt: TGTGCCAGCAGTGTGCGGGTCAGCTCCTACAATGAGCAGTTCTTC; cdr3_aa: CASSVRVSSYNEQFF
j_call: TRBJ1-2; d_call: -; v_call: TRBV27; clone_size: -; cdr3_nt: TGTGCCAGCAGTCCATTCCAGGGTCACCCTAACTATGGCTACACCTTC; cdr3_aa: CASSPFQGHPNYGYTF
j_call: TRBJ2-3; d_call: TRBD2; v_call: TRBV2; clone_size: -; cdr3_nt: TGTGCCAGCGATCTGGCGGGGGGCGAATCTAGCACAGATACGCAGTATTTT; cdr3_aa: CASDLAGGESSTDTQYF
j_call: TRBJ1-4; d_call: TRBD1; v_call: TRBV11-2; clone_size: -; cdr3_nt: TGTGCCAGCAGCACTCCTCGGACAGGGAGTGGAAAACTGTTTTTT; cdr3_aa: CASSTPRTGSGKLFF
j_call: TRBJ1-1; d_call: -; v_call: TRBV6-5; clone_size: -; cdr3_nt: TGTGCCAGCAGTTACGGGGGGGCATGGAACACTGAAGCTTTCTTT; cdr3_aa: CASSYGGAWNTEAFF
j_call: TRBJ2-5; d_call: TRBD2; v_call: TRBV6-1; clone_size: -; cdr3_nt: TGTGCCAGCAGCGCGGGACTAGCGGTACAAGAGACCCAGTACTTC; cdr3_aa: CASSAGLAVQETQYF
j_call: TRBJ2-2; d_call: -; v_call: TRBV5-6; clone_size: -; cdr3_nt: TGTTCTTCCCGCAGCGCGAACACCGGGGAGCTGTTTTTT; cdr3_aa: CSSRSANTGELFF
j_call: TRBJ2-2; d_call: TRBD1; v_call: TRBV9; clone_size: -; cdr3_nt: TGTGCCAGCAGCGGGTGGACAGGGGGCACCGGGGAGCTGTTTTTT; cdr3_aa: CASSGWTGGTGELFF
j_call: TRBJ2-7; d_call: -; v_call: TRBV5-6; clone_size: -; cdr3_nt: TGTGCCAGCAGCTTGATGATAGCTTACGAGCAGTACTTC; cdr3_aa: CASSLMIAYEQYF
j_call: TRBJ2-7; d_call: TRBD2; v_call: TRBV27; clone_size: -; cdr3_nt: TGTGCCAGCAGTTTTCTAGCGGGGCTCTACGAGCAGTACTTC; cdr3_aa: CASSFLAGLYEQYF
j_call: TRBJ2-5; d_call: -; v_call: TRBV30; clone_size: -; cdr3_nt: TGTGCCTGGAGTCTAGGAGGGGAGACCCAGTACTTC; cdr3_aa: CAWSLGGETQYF
j_call: TRBJ1-4; d_call: -; v_call: TRBV7-8; clone_size: -; cdr3_nt: TGTGCCAGCAGCCCGGGGATCCGTGAAAAACTGTTTTTT; cdr3_aa: CASSPGIREKLFF
j_call: TRBJ2-1; d_call: TRBD2; v_call: TRBV10-3; clone_size: once; cdr3_nt: TGTGCCATCAGTGAGCGGGGGGAGTACAATGAGCAGTTCTTC; cdr3_aa: CAISERGEYNEQFF
j_call: TRBJ2-2; d_call: TRBD2; v_call: TRBV9; clone_size: -; cdr3_nt: TGTGCCAGCACATGGGGGGAGGGCGACGGGGAGCTGTTTTTT; cdr3_aa: CASTWGEGDGELFF
j_call: TRBJ2-7; d_call: TRBD1; v_call: TRBV5-1; clone_size: -; cdr3_nt: TGCGCCAGCAGCTTGGACAGGGGAGAGGGTTACGAGCAGTACTTC; cdr3_aa: CASSLDRGEGYEQYF
j_call: TRBJ1-1; d_call: TRBD1; v_call: TRBV5-1; clone_size: -; cdr3_nt: TGCGCCAGCAGCTGGACCCAGGACAGGGGTGAGTCTGAAGCTTTCTTT; cdr3_aa: CASSWTQDRGESEAFF
j_call: TRBJ2-5; d_call: -; v_call: TRBV25-1; clone_size: -; cdr3_nt: TGTGCCAGCAGTGAATCTCTCGCCAGGTGGGTCCAAGAGACCCAGTACTTC; cdr3_aa: CASSESLARWVQETQYF
j_call: TRBJ2-1; d_call: -; v_call: TRBV11-1; clone_size: -; cdr3_nt: TGTGCCAGCAGCTCACACAGGGAGGGTGAGCAGTTCTTC; cdr3_aa: CASSSHREGEQFF
j_call: TRBJ2-7; d_call: TRBD1; v_call: TRBV4-1; clone_size: few; cdr3_nt: TGCGCCAGCAGATTGGGACAGGGAATTTACGAGCAGTACTTC; cdr3_aa: CASRLGQGIYEQYF
j_call: TRBJ2-4; d_call: TRBD2; v_call: TRBV5-1; clone_size: -; cdr3_nt: TGCGCCAGCAGAAAAAGTCTCAGCGGGGGGGACATTCAGTACTTC; cdr3_aa: CASRKSLSGGDIQYF
j_call: TRBJ2-3; d_call: TRBD2; v_call: TRBV19; clone_size: -; cdr3_nt: TGTGCCAGTAGTACAAGGACTAGCGGGGGGATGGATACGCAGTATTTT; cdr3_aa: CASSTRTSGGMDTQYF
j_call: TRBJ2-2; d_call: -; v_call: TRBV20-1; clone_size: -; cdr3_nt: TGCAGTGCTGACTACACCGGGGAGCTGTTTTTT; cdr3_aa: CSADYTGELFF
j_call: TRBJ2-7; d_call: TRBD2; v_call: TRBV19; clone_size: -; cdr3_nt: TGTGCCAGTAGCGGGACTAGCTACGAGCAGTACTTC; cdr3_aa: CASSGTSYEQYF
j_call: TRBJ2-7; d_call: -; v_call: TRBV5-1; clone_size: -; cdr3_nt: TGCGCCAGCAGCCCCGAAAGGGGACAAGCCTACGAGCAGTACTTC; cdr3_aa: CASSPERGQAYEQYF
j_call: TRBJ2-3; d_call: -; v_call: TRBV7-7; clone_size: -; cdr3_nt: TGTGCTAGCAGCCTGGGGGGGCCGGACACAGATACGCAGTATTTT; cdr3_aa: CASSLGGPDTDTQYF
j_call: TRBJ1-4; d_call: -; v_call: TRBV2; clone_size: -; cdr3_nt: TGTGCCAGCAGCTTCAGGGGCACTAATGAAAAACTGTTTTTT; cdr3_aa: CASSFRGTNEKLFF
j_call: TRBJ1-5; d_call: -; v_call: TRBV7-6; clone_size: -; cdr3_nt: TGTGCCAGCAGCCCCCGTCATAGTAGCAATCAGCCCCAGCATTTT; cdr3_aa: CASSPRHSSNQPQHF
j_call: TRBJ2-3; d_call: -; v_call: TRBV6-4; clone_size: -; cdr3_nt: TGTGCCAGCAGTACCTCGGGACTTAGCACAGATACGCAGTATTTT; cdr3_aa: CASSTSGLSTDTQYF
j_call: TRBJ1-1; d_call: TRBD1; v_call: TRBV5-1; clone_size: once; cdr3_nt: TGCGCCAGCAGCCCGCGACAGGGACCCGGTGAAGCTTTCTTT; cdr3_aa: CASSPRQGPGEAFF
j_call: TRBJ1-1; d_call: -; v_call: TRBV10-2; clone_size: -; cdr3_nt: TGCGCCAGCATAGAGGACACTGAAGCTTTCTTT; cdr3_aa: CASIEDTEAFF
j_call: TRBJ2-1; d_call: TRBD2; v_call: TRBV6-5; clone_size: -; cdr3_nt: TGTGCCAGCAGCCGAGCGGGAGCAGGAGAAAATGAGCAGTTCTTC; cdr3_aa: CASSRAGAGENEQFF
j_call: TRBJ1-4; d_call: -; v_call: TRBV4-1; clone_size: few; cdr3_nt: TGCGCCAGCAGCCAAGAGGACAGTGTAATCGAAAAACTGTTTTTT; cdr3_aa: CASSQEDSVIEKLFF
j_call: TRBJ1-2; d_call: TRBD1; v_call: TRBV6-1; clone_size: -; cdr3_nt: TGTGCCAGCAGTGAAGCCCAGGGGGTAGGTGGCTACACCTTC; cdr3_aa: CASSEAQGVGGYTF
j_call: TRBJ1-2; d_call: TRBD1; v_call: TRBV29-1; clone_size: -; cdr3_nt: TGCAGCGTATGGGACAGCGGGTATGGCTACACCTTC; cdr3_aa: CSVWDSGYGYTF
j_call: TRBJ1-2; d_call: -; v_call: TRBV30; clone_size: -; cdr3_nt: TGTGCCTGGAGTGTAACTCTTAACTATGGCTACACCTTC; cdr3_aa: CAWSVTLNYGYTF
j_call: TRBJ1-4; d_call: -; v_call: TRBV7-6; clone_size: -; cdr3_nt: TGTGCCAGCAGCCAAGACAACGTGTTCGGTGAAAAACTGTTTTTT; cdr3_aa: CASSQDNVFGEKLFF
j_call: TRBJ2-7; d_call: TRBD1; v_call: TRBV7-6; clone_size: -; cdr3_nt: TGTGCCAGCAGCCCTAGGGGTAGGGACAGTCCCTACGAGCAGTACTTC; cdr3_aa: CASSPRGRDSPYEQYF
j_call: TRBJ1-1; d_call: TRBD1; v_call: TRBV7-2; clone_size: -; cdr3_nt: TGTGCCAGCAGCTGGACAGGGTCTGGTGAAGCTTTCTTT; cdr3_aa: CASSWTGSGEAFF
j_call: TRBJ2-7; d_call: -; v_call: TRBV7-9; clone_size: -; cdr3_nt: TGTTCCAGCAGCCTCGGGGACTACGAGCAGTACTTC; cdr3_aa: CSSSLGDYEQYF